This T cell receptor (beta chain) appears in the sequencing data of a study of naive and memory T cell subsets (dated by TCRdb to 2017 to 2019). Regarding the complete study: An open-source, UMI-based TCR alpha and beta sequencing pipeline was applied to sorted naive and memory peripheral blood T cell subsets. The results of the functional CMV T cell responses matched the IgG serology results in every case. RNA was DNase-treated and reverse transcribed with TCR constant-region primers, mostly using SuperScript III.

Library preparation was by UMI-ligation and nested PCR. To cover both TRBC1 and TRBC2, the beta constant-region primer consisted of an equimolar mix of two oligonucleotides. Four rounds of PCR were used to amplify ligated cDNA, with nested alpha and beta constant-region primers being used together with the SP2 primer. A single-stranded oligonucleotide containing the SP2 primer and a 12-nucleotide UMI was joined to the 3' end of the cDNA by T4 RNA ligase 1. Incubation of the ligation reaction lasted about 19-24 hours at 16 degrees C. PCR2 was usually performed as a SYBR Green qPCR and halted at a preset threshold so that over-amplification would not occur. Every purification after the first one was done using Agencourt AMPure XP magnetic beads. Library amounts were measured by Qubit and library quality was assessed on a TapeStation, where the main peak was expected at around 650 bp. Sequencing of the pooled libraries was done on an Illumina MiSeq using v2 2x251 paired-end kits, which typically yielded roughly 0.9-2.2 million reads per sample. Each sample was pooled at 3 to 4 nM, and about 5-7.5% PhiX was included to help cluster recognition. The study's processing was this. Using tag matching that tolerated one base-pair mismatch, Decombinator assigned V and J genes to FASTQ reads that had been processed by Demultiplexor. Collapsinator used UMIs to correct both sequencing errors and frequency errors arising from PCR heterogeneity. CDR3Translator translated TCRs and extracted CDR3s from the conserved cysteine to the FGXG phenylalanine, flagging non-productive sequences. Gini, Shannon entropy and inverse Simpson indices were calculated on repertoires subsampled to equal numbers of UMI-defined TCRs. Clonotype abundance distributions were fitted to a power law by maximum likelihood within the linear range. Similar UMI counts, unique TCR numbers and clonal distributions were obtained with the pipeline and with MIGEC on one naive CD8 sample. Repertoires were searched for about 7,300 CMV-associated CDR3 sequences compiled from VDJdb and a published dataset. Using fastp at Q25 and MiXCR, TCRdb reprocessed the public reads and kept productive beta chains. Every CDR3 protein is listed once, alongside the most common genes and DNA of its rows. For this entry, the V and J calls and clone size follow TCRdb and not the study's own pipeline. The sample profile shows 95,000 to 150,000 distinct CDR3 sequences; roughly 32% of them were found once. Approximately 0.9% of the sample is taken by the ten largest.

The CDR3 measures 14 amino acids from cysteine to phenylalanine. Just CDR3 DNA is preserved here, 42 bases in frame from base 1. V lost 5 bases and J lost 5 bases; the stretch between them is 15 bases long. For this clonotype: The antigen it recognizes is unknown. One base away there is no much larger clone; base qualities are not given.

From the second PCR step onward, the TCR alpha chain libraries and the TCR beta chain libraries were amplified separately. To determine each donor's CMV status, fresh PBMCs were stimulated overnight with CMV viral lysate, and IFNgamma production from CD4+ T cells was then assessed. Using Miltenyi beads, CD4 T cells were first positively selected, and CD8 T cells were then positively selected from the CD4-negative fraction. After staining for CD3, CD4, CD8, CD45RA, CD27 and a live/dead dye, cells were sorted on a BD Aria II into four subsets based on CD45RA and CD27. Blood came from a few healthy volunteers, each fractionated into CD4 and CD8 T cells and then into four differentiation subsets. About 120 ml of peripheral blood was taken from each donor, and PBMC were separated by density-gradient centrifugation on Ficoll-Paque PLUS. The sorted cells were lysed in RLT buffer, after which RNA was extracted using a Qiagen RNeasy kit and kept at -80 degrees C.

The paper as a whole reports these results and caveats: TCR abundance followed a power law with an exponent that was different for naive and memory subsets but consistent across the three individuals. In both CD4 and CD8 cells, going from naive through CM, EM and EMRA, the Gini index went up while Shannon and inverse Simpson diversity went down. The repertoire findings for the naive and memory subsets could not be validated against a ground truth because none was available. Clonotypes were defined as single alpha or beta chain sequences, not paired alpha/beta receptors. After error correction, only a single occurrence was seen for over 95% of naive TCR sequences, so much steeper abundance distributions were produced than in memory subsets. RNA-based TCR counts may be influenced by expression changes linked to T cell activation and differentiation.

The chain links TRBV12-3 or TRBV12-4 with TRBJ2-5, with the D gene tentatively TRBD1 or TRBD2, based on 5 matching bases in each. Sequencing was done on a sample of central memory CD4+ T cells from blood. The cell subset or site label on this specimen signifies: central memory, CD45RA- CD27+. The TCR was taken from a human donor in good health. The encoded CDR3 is CASSGGVGRETQYF. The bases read TGTGCCAGCAGTGGGGGAGTAGGGCGGGAGACCCAGTACTTC.